This passage covers 17 T cell receptor beta chains from one sample sequenced in a study of blood T cell repertoires in COVID-19. Produced via immunoSEQ multiplex PCR; TCRdb's table is partial and in-frame only. The sample consists of about 65,000 clones, 70% to 90% of them appearing once. Sequenced: peripheral blood. Receptor source: an elderly man with acute or convalescent COVID-19.

J is TRBJ2-6 and V is TRBV7-6; D unresolved. Trimming took 5 bases from V and 4 from J, leaving 15 bases between them. There are 16 residues in the CDR3. CDR1 and CDR2 from the germline V gene are SGHVS and FNYEAQ. CDR3 in DNA: TGTGCCAGCAGCCCCCGTGCGCTTACGGGGGCCAACGTCCTGACTTTC. This encodes CASSPRALTGANVLTF.

This chain uses TRBV4-1 with TRBJ2-4, with D possibly matching TRBD2 (6 bases). The CDR3 runs 19 residues. Trimming stripped 1 base from V and 3 bases from J, with 22 bases between. Germline-derived CDR1 and CDR2 are MGHRA and YSYEKL. The CDR3 nucleotides read TGCGCCAGCAGCCAAGGGGCGGTTGCGGGGAGACAACTCAAAAACATTCAGTACTTC. Protein sequence: CASSQGAVAGRQLKNIQYF.

This clone was detected only a few times. The chain has TRBV19 and TRBJ1-2, with D possibly matching TRBD1 (5 bases). This CDR3 is 13 amino acids long. Trimming cost V 3 bases and J 8 bases, with 13 bases left between them. Germline V gene data show CDR1 as LNHDA and CDR2 as SQIVND (reference sequence). The CDR3 is CASSMGRTRGYTF. In nucleotides, the CDR3 is TGTGCCAGTAGTATGGGTCGGACACGAGGCTACACCTTC.

The chain couples TRBV11-2 to TRBJ2-1; D perhaps matches TRBD2 (7 bases). Germline-derived CDR1 and CDR2 are SGHAT and FQNNGV. This CDR3 is 16 amino acids long. The V and J ends lost 6 bases and 2 bases respectively, with 17 bases between them. The CDR3 DNA is TGTGCCAGCAGTGTCAAGGGGGGGCTCACCTACAATGAGCAGTTCTTC. Translating it yields CASSVKGGLTYNEQFF.

V gene TRBV15 combines with J gene TRBJ2-7; a possible D gene is TRBD2 (5 bases). The V gene's germline CDR1 is LNHNV and CDR2 YYDKDF (reference sequence). V shed 1 base and J shed 1 base, with 8 bases lying between them. The CDR3 covers 14 residues. The CDR3 sequence is CATSRAGGSYEQYF. The CDR3 DNA reads as TGTGCCACCAGCAGAGCCGGCGGGTCCTACGAGCAGTACTTC.

This clone was counted once. The J gene is TRBJ1-1, the V gene TRBV11-1; TRBD1 aligns across 7 bases. CDR1 and CDR2 from the germline V gene are SGHAT and FQDESV (reference sequence). The trim removed 4 bases at V and 6 bases at J, leaving 11 bases unmatched. The CDR3 has 15 amino acids. The CDR3 region is CASSSSTGSKAEAFF. CDR3 bases: TGTGCCAGCAGCTCCTCGACAGGGAGTAAAGCTGAAGCTTTCTTT.

The chain couples TRBV5-4 to TRBJ1-2; perhaps TRBD1 as D (5 bases). V lost 3 bases to trimming and J lost 5 bases, with 17 bases between them. Germline V lookup: CDR1 SGHNT, CDR2 YYREEE (reference sequence). The CDR3 sequence is 15 residues long. CDR3 nucleotides: TGTGCCAGCAGCTCCCCTCAGGGATCTCTATATGGCTACACCTTC. Protein: CASSSPQGSLYGYTF.

V usage is TRBV5-1 and J usage is TRBJ1-1; D may be TRBD1 (5 bases). V was clipped by 6 bases and J by 2 bases, with 20 bases between them. The CDR3 is 16 residues long. Germline loops: CDR1 SGHRS, CDR2 YFSETQ. The DNA of the CDR3 is TGCGCCAGCAACCCGCTAGTGGGTCAGGGCAACACTGAAGCTTTCTTT. Encoded protein: CASNPLVGQGNTEAFF.

This chain joins TRBV7-9 and TRBJ2-2; the D gene is possibly TRBD1 (6 bases). CDR1 is SEHNR and CDR2 is FQNEAQ in the germline V gene (reference sequence). The length of the CDR3 is 13 residues. V shed 11 bases and J shed 4 bases, with 14 bases lying between them. The CDR3 is CAQDSLATGELFF. As DNA, the CDR3 is TGTGCCCAGGACAGTTTAGCCACCGGGGAGCTGTTTTTT.

The J gene is TRBJ1-1, the V gene TRBV6-2 or TRBV6-3; tentative D call: TRBD1 (6 bases). Germline-derived CDR1 and CDR2 are MNHEY and SVGEGT. V gave up 0 bases and J gave up 4 bases, with 12 bases separating them. The CDR3 sequence is 15 residues long. The CDR3 loop reads CASSYSHQGSTEAFF. The CDR3 DNA sequence: TGTGCCAGCAGTTACTCCCACCAGGGGAGCACTGAAGCTTTCTTT.

This chain connects TRBV19 to TRBJ1-1; 7 bases fit TRBD1. There are 14 residues in the CDR3. After removal of 3 bases from V and 6 bases from J, the junction contained 7 bases not matched to a gene. Germline V gives CDR1 LNHDA, CDR2 SQIVND (reference sequence). The CDR3 reads CASSMGQLLPEAFF. As DNA, the CDR3 is TGTGCCAGTAGTATGGGACAGCTTCTCCCTGAAGCTTTCTTT.

The V call is TRBV14, the J call TRBJ2-1; 7 bases match TRBD2. V was pared by 4 bases and J by 9 bases, with 6 bases of the junction left unmatched. The CDR3 runs 13 residues. Germline CDR1 SGHDN, CDR2 FVKESK. The CDR3 sequence is CASSPRGWGEQFF. The CDR3 DNA reads TGTGCCAGCAGCCCGCGGGGGTGGGGTGAGCAGTTCTTC.

The chain recombines TRBV5-1 with TRBJ2-7; TRBD1 matches 11 bases. Unmatched junction bases numbered 5, after V lost 4 bases and J lost 5 bases. Germline V lookup: CDR1 SGHRS, CDR2 YFSETQ. This CDR3 region has 14 residues. CDR3 residues: CASSRTGGSHEQYF. For the CDR3, the DNA is TGCGCCAGCAGCCGGACAGGGGGCTCACACGAGCAGTACTTC.

CDR3 bases: TGTGCCAGCAGCACCACGGGGCGGGGACGGCCGAAAGAGACCCAGTACTTC. Its protein product is CASSTTGRGRPKETQYF. The rearrangement uses TRBV5-8 and TRBJ2-5, with D maybe TRBD2 (6 bases). The CDR3 length is 17 residues. The V and J ends lost 4 bases and 3 bases respectively, with 22 bases between them. Germline CDR1 is SGHTS and CDR2 is YDEGEE.

This rearrangement joins TRBV5-5 to TRBJ2-7, with unresolved D. CDR3 length: 13 residues. V was trimmed by 0 bases and J by 2 bases, leaving 6 bases between them. Per germline, CDR1 SGHKS and CDR2 YYEKEE (reference sequence). The CDR3 region is CASSLAPAYEQYF. The CDR3 DNA is TGTGCCAGCAGCTTGGCGCCAGCCTACGAGCAGTACTTC.

The table lists this clone with a count of one. A read error may account for a junction end that differs from germline. V is TRBV7-7 and J is TRBJ1-6, with 7 bases identical to TRBD1. There are 18 residues in the CDR3. Germline V lookup: CDR1 SSHAT, CDR2 FNYEAQ (reference sequence). CDR3 coding DNA: TGTGCTAGCAGCCTCGACAGGGAAGTTGGCGCCTATAATTCACCCCTCCACTTT. As protein: CASSLDREVGAYNSPLHF.

The rearrangement joins TRBV27 to TRBJ1-1, with a weak D call TRBD1 (5 bases). Germline V CDR1 and CDR2: MNHEY, SMNVEV (reference sequence). The CDR3 is 16 residues long. The V end was cut by 2 bases, the J end by 2 bases, with 15 bases between. This CDR3 is CASSLDPSTDNTEAFF. The CDR3 bases are TGTGCCAGCAGTTTAGACCCCTCGACAGATAACACTGAAGCTTTCTTT.